This T cell receptor (beta chain) is from a study of blood T cell repertoires in COVID-19. On the study more broadly: Whether acute or convalescent, the COVID-19 samples came from the United States, Italy and Spain. Nucleic acid was either cDNA or gDNA, and it came from T cells, B-cell-depleted T cells, or PBMCs.

Authors' data handling: For nucleated cells, counts were estimated from reference gene primer amplification. Sequenced by immunoSEQ multiplex PCR; TCRdb stores in-frame clones only, minus some. From that table come the V and J calls and clone size; the DNA was used to work out D and trimming. In the table there are about 190,000 clones, roughly 86% of which are singletons. Germline V gene lookup returns CDR1 MNHEY and CDR2 SMNVEV (reference sequence). The CDR3 is 19 amino acids. With 5 bases removed from V and 5 bases from J, the gap between germline ends came to 31 bases. A single count supports this clone.

The source material was peripheral blood. The chain combines TRBV27 with TRBJ2-7, with D possibly being TRBD1 (6 bases). The sequence came from a woman in her 70s with active or convalescent COVID-19. CDR3 region: CASSDLNQPETGTLNEQYF. The CDR3 DNA reads TGTGCCAGCAGTGACCTAAACCAACCAGAAACCGGGACACTAAACGAGCAGTACTTC.